The 18 T cell receptor beta chains below were found in one sample sequenced in a study of blood T cell repertoires in COVID-19. Sequencing used immunoSEQ multiplex PCR; TCRdb keeps in-frame clones, though not all of them. Here the sample spans around 200,000 clones, roughly 80% being singletons. The sequenced sample was peripheral blood. Receptors were obtained from a woman of 80 years or more with acute or convalescent COVID-19.

This chain connects TRBV5-1 to TRBJ1-2; perhaps TRBD1 as D (5 bases). The CDR3 runs 15 residues. V lost 0 bases and J 6 bases, leaving 15 bases between the germline ends. The germline gives CDR1 SGHRS, CDR2 YFSETQ. CDR3 residues: CASSLGGDRTDGYTF. The CDR3, as DNA: TGCGCCAGCAGCTTGGGGGGTGACAGAACCGATGGCTACACCTTC.

The chain employs TRBV5-1 and TRBJ1-3; 7 nucleotides match TRBD1. The CDR3 length is 14 residues. J was trimmed by 4 bases and V by 6 bases; bases with no gene match: 7. Germline V gene lookup returns CDR1 SGHRS and CDR2 YFSETQ. CDR3 bases: TGCGCCAGCACCCTAACAGGGGTCGGAAACACCATATATTTT. Amino acids: CASTLTGVGNTIYF.

This chain links TRBV19 with TRBJ1-4, with 7 bases that match TRBD1. The CDR3 extends over 14 amino acids. Unmatched junction bases numbered 7, after V lost 6 bases and J lost 6 bases. Germline lookup yields CDR1 LNHDA and CDR2 SQIVND (reference sequence). Here the CDR3 DNA reads TGTGCCAGTAGGAAGACAGGGCGGGATGAAAAACTGTTTTTT. Translation gives CASRKTGRDEKLFF. The full variable domain, completed using reference TRBV19 and TRBJ1-4, is DGGITQSPKYLFRKEGQNVTLSCEQNLNHDAMYWYRQDPGQGLRLIYYSQIVNDFQKGDIAEGYSVSREKKESFPLTVTSAQKNPTAFYLCASRKTGRDEKLFFGSGTQLSVL.

This chain connects TRBV15 to TRBJ2-1, with 9 nucleotides matching TRBD2. V shed 3 bases, J shed 10 bases, and the junction held 4 bases outside the gene matches. This CDR3 contains 13 residues. Germline V lookup: CDR1 LNHNV, CDR2 YYDKDF (reference sequence). As DNA, the CDR3 is TGTGCCACCAGCAGCCGCCTAGCGGGGGAGCAGTTCTTC. Its translation is CATSSRLAGEQFF.

The V and J genes are TRBV6-6 and TRBJ2-7; 11 nucleotides agree with TRBD1. CDR3 size: 14 residues. CDR1 and CDR2 from the germline V gene are MNHNY and SVGAGI (reference sequence). The junction had 0 bases not matched to a gene; V was cut back by 2 bases and J by 3 bases. In DNA, the CDR3 is TGTGCCAGCAGTTACGGGACAGGGGGCTACGAGCAGTACTTC. It specifies CASSYGTGGYEQYF.

The rearrangement uses TRBV7-2 and TRBJ1-1; possible D gene TRBD1, 5 bases. CDR3 size: 15 residues. The germline V gene encodes CDR1 SGHTA and CDR2 FQGNSA. Trimming removed 2 bases from V and 3 bases from J, with 13 bases in between. CDR3 coding DNA: TGTGCCAGCAGCTTATTCGGGGGGAGGTACACTGAAGCTTTCTTT. Translation: CASSLFGGRYTEAFF.

The J gene is TRBJ2-2, the V gene TRBV11-2; 9 bases are shared with TRBD1. The CDR3 is made up of 16 amino acids. V lost 5 bases and J lost 5; bases outside the gene matches: 9. Germline CDR1 reads SGHAT; CDR2 reads FQNNGV. CDR3 residues: CASSANRGQGTGELFF. The CDR3 nucleotides read TGTGCCAGCAGCGCGAACCGAGGACAGGGGACCGGGGAGCTGTTTTTT.

The rearrangement joins TRBV10-3 to TRBJ2-7, with 7 positions matching TRBD1. CDR1 is ENHRY and CDR2 is SYGVKD in the germline V gene. The trim removed 7 bases at V and 5 bases at J, leaving 5 bases unmatched. The CDR3 has 12 residues. The CDR3 loop is CAITRDSHEQYF. CDR3 sequence (DNA): TGTGCCATCACTCGGGACAGTCACGAGCAGTACTTC.

The chain employs TRBV7-2 and TRBJ2-3; 10 bases are a match to TRBD1. The germline V gene encodes CDR1 SGHTA and CDR2 FQGNSA. V was clipped by 4 bases and J by 3 bases; unmatched bases: 1. This CDR3 comprises 14 residues. This chain's CDR3 is CASSSGQGTDTQYF. The CDR3 region has the DNA TGTGCCAGCAGCTCGGGACAGGGGACAGATACGCAGTATTTT.

DNA of the CDR3: TGTGCCAGCAGTTACTCAGGGACTAGCGGGTTCTACGAGCAGTACTTC. Translated, it gives CASSYSGTSGFYEQYF. This chain links TRBV6-5 with TRBJ2-7, with 12 bases identical to TRBD2. The junction had 3 bases not matched to a gene; V was cut back by 0 bases and J by 3 bases. This CDR3 comprises 16 residues. Per germline, CDR1 MNHEY and CDR2 SVGAGI.

This chain links TRBV10-3 with TRBJ1-6; 9 nucleotides line up with TRBD1. The J segment lost 8 bases and the V segment lost 5 bases, leaving 7 bases of the junction unmatched. This CDR3 has 15 residues. Germline V lookup: CDR1 ENHRY, CDR2 SYGVKD. CDR3 nucleotide sequence: TGTGCCATCAGTTCAGGGACAGGGAAGGATTCACCCCTCCACTTT. Its protein is CAISSGTGKDSPLHF.

The chain is built from TRBV5-1 and TRBJ2-5, with 8 bases identical to TRBD2. CDR3 length: 15 amino acids. CDR1 and CDR2 (germline): SGHRS, YFSETQ. J was trimmed by 5 bases and V by 4 bases; bases with no gene match: 10. Here the CDR3 reads CASSPDGTRVETQYF. DNA of the CDR3: TGCGCCAGCAGCCCGGACGGGACTAGAGTTGAGACCCAGTACTTC.

The chain joins TRBV6-2 or TRBV6-3 to TRBJ2-2, with a possible D match to TRBD1 (6 bases). Germline loops: CDR1 MNHEY, CDR2 SVGEGT. The CDR3 has 14 residues. The ends were cut back, 4 bases at V and 3 bases at J, with 9 bases in the middle. The DNA for the CDR3 is TGTGCCAGCAGTTTTCACAGGGACACCGGGGAGCTGTTTTTT. Encoded protein: CASSFHRDTGELFF.

This chain links TRBV7-2 with TRBJ2-7; weak D call: TRBD2 (5 bases). V was pared by 1 base and J by 3 bases, with 19 bases between. CDR3 length: 17 amino acids. Per germline, CDR1 SGHTA and CDR2 FQGNSA. CDR3 region: CASSLGAPTSGLYEQYF. The CDR3 DNA reads TGTGCCAGCAGCTTAGGAGCTCCCACTAGTGGCCTCTACGAGCAGTACTTC. Looking up the rest from reference TRBV7-2 and TRBJ2-7 gives the full variable domain: GAGVSQSPSNKVTEKGKDVELRCDPISGHTALYWYRQSLGQGLEFLIYFQGNSAPDKSGLPSDRFSAERTGGSVSTLTIQRTQQEDSAVYLCASSLGAPTSGLYEQYFGPGTRLTVT.

The V and J genes are TRBV18 and TRBJ1-4, with D hard to call. The ends were cut back, 6 bases at V and 5 bases at J, with 10 bases in the middle. CDR3 length: 13 amino acids. The V gene's germline CDR1 is KGHSH and CDR2 LQKENI. CDR3 loop: CASSLDLNEKLFF. In nucleotides, the CDR3 is TGTGCCAGCTCGCTAGACTTGAATGAAAAACTGTTTTTT.

This chain connects TRBV6-5 to TRBJ2-2; 7 nucleotides align to TRBD1. The V segment lost 4 bases and the J segment 4 bases; nucleotides outside the gene matches: 3. Germline CDR1 is MNHEY and CDR2 is SVGAGI. The CDR3 totals 14 residues. The CDR3 bases are TGTGCCAGCAGTTTACAGGGGTCCACCGGGGAGCTGTTTTTT. Protein sequence: CASSLQGSTGELFF.

This chain joins TRBV30 and TRBJ1-5; TRBD1 agrees at 7 bases. The CDR3 runs 14 residues. V gave up 6 bases and J gave up 0 bases; unmatched junction bases: 5. Germline V gene sequence: CDR1 GTSNPN, CDR2 SVGIG (reference sequence). The CDR3, as DNA: TGTGCCTGCGGGACAGCGAATAGCAATCAGCCCCAGCATTTT. It specifies CACGTANSNQPQHF.

This clone was detected only once. This chain joins TRBV11-3 and TRBJ2-5; 7 bases align to TRBD2. Germline CDR1 and CDR2: SGHNT and YENEEA. The CDR3 is made up of 16 amino acids. V shed 1 base, J shed 5 bases, and the junction held 10 bases outside the gene matches. CDR3 nucleotide sequence: TGTGCCAGCAGCTTAGCGCCCAGCGGGAAGCAGGAGACCCAGTACTTC. It translates to CASSLAPSGKQETQYF.